These T cell receptor beta chains were read from a single sample in a study of T cell changes during pregnancy in multiple sclerosis. Sequencing used immunoSEQ multiplex PCR; TCRdb keeps in-frame clones, though not all of them. Of approximately 70,000 clones listed, approximately 90% are singletons. The sample was peripheral blood, taken in the first trimester of pregnancy. The receptors shown here come from a female donor in good health, enrolled as a control in a pregnancy study. The CDR3 runs from the conserved cysteine through the conserved F or W. A D gene is named only where the DNA matches it firmly. For some rows the clone size is stated as once, few or many, or as a class when expanded; others skip it.

d_gene	v_gene	j_gene	abundance	CDR3aa	CDR3nt
-	TRBV28	TRBJ2-7	-	CASSSGQPGAYEQYF	TGTGCCAGCAGCTCAGGACAGCCTGGCGCCTACGAGCAGTACTTC
TRBD1	TRBV6-6	TRBJ1-2	-	CASSHLGQGSNYGYTF	TGTGCCAGCAGTCACTTGGGACAGGGGTCTAACTATGGCTACACCTTC
TRBD2	TRBV27	TRBJ2-2	-	CASSLSAGEQAGELFF	TGTGCCAGCAGTTTATCAGCGGGAGAGCAGGCCGGGGAGCTGTTTTTT
-	TRBV6-1	TRBJ2-7	-	CASSEAGGDYEQYF	TGTGCCAGCAGTGAAGCAGGGGGGGACTACGAGCAGTACTTC
-	TRBV21-1	TRBJ1-5	-	CASSIRQGLRGNQPQHF	TGTGCCAGCAGCATACGACAGGGCCTTAGGGGCAATCAGCCCCAGCATTTT
TRBD2	TRBV2	TRBJ2-3	once	CASSDAGVYTDTQYF	TGTGCCAGCAGTGATGCGGGAGTATACACAGATACGCAGTATTTT
TRBD1	TRBV2	TRBJ1-2	-	CASSYRDRANYGYTF	TGTGCCAGCAGTTACCGGGACAGAGCTAACTATGGCTACACCTTC
TRBD2	TRBV7-9	TRBJ2-7	-	CASSLGLAGDLREQYF	TGTGCCAGCAGCTTAGGGCTAGCGGGAGACCTTCGGGAGCAGTACTTC
-	TRBV28	TRBJ2-7	once	CASSLSFAVSYEQYF	TGTGCCAGCAGTTTATCCTTCGCGGTCTCCTACGAGCAGTACTTC
TRBD1	TRBV7-9	TRBJ2-5	-	CASSLGQGGQETQYF	TGTGCCAGCAGCCTGGGACAGGGAGGCCAAGAGACCCAGTACTTC
TRBD2	TRBV28	TRBJ2-1	-	CASSISGRGNEQFF	TGTGCCAGCAGTATTAGCGGGAGGGGTAATGAGCAGTTCTTC
-	TRBV4-1	TRBJ2-5	-	CASSQDEETQYF	TGCGCCAGCAGCCAAGACGAAGAGACCCAGTACTTC
TRBD2	TRBV2	TRBJ2-1	-	CASVGTNNEQFF	TGTGCCAGCGTCGGGACTAACAATGAGCAGTTCTTC
-	TRBV7-2	TRBJ2-7	-	CASSARGGDREQYF	TGTGCCAGCAGTGCCCGTGGTGGAGATAGGGAGCAGTACTTC
-	TRBV7-9	TRBJ2-5	few	CASSRNSGQETQYF	TGTGCCAGCAGCCGAAATAGCGGACAAGAGACCCAGTACTTC
TRBD2	TRBV5-1	TRBJ2-5	-	CASSLGLAGEGVETQYF	TGCGCCAGCAGCCTGGGACTAGCGGGAGAGGGAGTGGAGACCCAGTACTTC
-	TRBV10-3	TRBJ2-5	-	CAISGGGAGETQYF	TGTGCCATCAGTGGAGGAGGGGCCGGGGAGACCCAGTACTTC
-	TRBV5-4	TRBJ1-1	-	CASRKDTVNTEAFF	TGTGCCAGCAGGAAGGATACAGTGAACACTGAAGCTTTCTTT
-	TRBV27	TRBJ2-3	many	CASSLSRADTQYF	TGTGCCAGCAGTTTATCTCGGGCAGATACGCAGTATTTT
-	TRBV15	TRBJ2-1	-	CATSTWRDSYNEQFF	TGTGCCACCAGCACATGGCGGGACTCCTACAATGAGCAGTTCTTC
TRBD1	TRBV4-1	TRBJ2-5	-	CASSKTGTGGWETQYF	TGCGCCAGCAGCAAAACCGGGACAGGGGGCTGGGAGACCCAGTACTTC
TRBD1	TRBV7-2	TRBJ2-2	-	CASSPGQGSNTGELFF	TGTGCCAGCAGCCCGGGACAGGGGTCGAACACCGGGGAGCTGTTTTTT
-	TRBV29-1	TRBJ2-5	-	CSVAERLKGETQYF	TGCAGCGTTGCTGAGCGCCTAAAGGGGGAGACCCAGTACTTC
TRBD1	TRBV28	TRBJ2-7	-	CASTPGQGAREQYF	TGTGCCAGCACTCCGGGACAGGGGGCGAGGGAGCAGTACTTC
-	TRBV5-1	TRBJ2-7	-	CASSLGDRPYEQYF	TGCGCCAGCAGCTTGGGCGACAGACCATACGAGCAGTACTTC
TRBD2	TRBV28	TRBJ2-6	-	CASSSGTSFFAGANVLTF	TGTGCCAGCAGCAGCGGGACTAGTTTTTTCGCTGGGGCCAACGTCCTGACTTTC
TRBD1	TRBV5-1	TRBJ1-1	-	CASSSSGTGGFVAFF	TGCGCCAGCAGCTCATCCGGGACAGGGGGATTCGTGGCTTTCTTT
-	TRBV27	TRBJ1-4	once	CASRQGEYEKLFF	TGTGCCAGCAGACAGGGAGAGTATGAAAAACTGTTTTTT
TRBD2	TRBV5-1	TRBJ2-5	-	CASKGLSGSETQYF	TGCGCCAGCAAGGGTCTGAGCGGGAGTGAGACCCAGTACTTC
-	TRBV2	TRBJ1-3	-	CASSQDSGNTIYF	TGTGCCAGCAGTCAGGACTCTGGAAACACCATATATTTT
TRBD2	TRBV2	TRBJ2-1	few	CASSGTSGRGGEQFF	TGTGCCAGCAGTGGGACTAGCGGGAGGGGTGGTGAGCAGTTCTTC
TRBD2	TRBV6-4	TRBJ2-1	-	CASFSASGHSNNGDEQFF	TGTGCCAGCTTCTCGGCTAGCGGGCACTCCAATAATGGGGATGAGCAGTTCTTC
-	TRBV2	TRBJ2-1	-	CASRRTGMYNEQFF	TGTGCCAGCAGGCGGACTGGCATGTACAATGAGCAGTTCTTC
-	TRBV5-1	TRBJ1-5	-	CASSLAGYSNQPQHF	TGCGCCAGCAGCTTGGCGGGATATAGCAATCAGCCCCAGCATTTT
-	TRBV29-1	TRBJ2-5	-	CSGETGQETQYF	TGCAGCGGGGAGACAGGCCAAGAGACCCAGTACTTC
-	TRBV5-1	TRBJ2-1	-	CASSLKSGGIVNEQFF	TGCGCCAGCAGCTTAAAAAGCGGCGGGATTGTTAATGAGCAGTTCTTC
-	TRBV7-9	TRBJ2-5	-	CASSPPGVQETQYF	TGTGCCAGCAGCCCCCCAGGGGTCCAAGAGACCCAGTACTTC
-	TRBV11-2	TRBJ1-2	-	CASSLGGRYYRYGYTF	TGTGCCAGCAGCTTAGGGGGCAGATACTACCGTTATGGCTACACCTTC
TRBD1	TRBV28	TRBJ1-5	-	CASSPTGQGNQPQHF	TGTGCCAGCAGCCCCACGGGACAGGGAAATCAGCCCCAGCATTTT
-	TRBV5-1	TRBJ2-5	-	CASSLLGDTSETQYF	TGCGCCAGCAGCTTGTTGGGGGACACATCCGAGACCCAGTACTTC
-	TRBV6-5	TRBJ1-3	-	CASSHRGTEDTIYF	TGTGCCAGCAGTCACCGGGGGACTGAGGACACCATATATTTT
-	TRBV18	TRBJ2-2	-	CASSPGSPGNTGELFF	TGTGCCAGCTCACCAGGGAGCCCCGGGAACACCGGGGAGCTGTTTTTT
-	TRBV5-1	TRBJ2-5	-	CASSRGLEETQYF	TGCGCCAGCAGCCGGGGACTGGAAGAGACCCAGTACTTC
TRBD2	TRBV2	TRBJ2-7	-	CASKEPGLASYEQYF	TGTGCCAGCAAAGAACCGGGACTAGCCTCCTACGAGCAGTACTTC
-	TRBV6-6	TRBJ2-5	-	CASSYEETQYF	TGTGCCAGCAGTTACGAGGAGACCCAGTACTTC
TRBD1	TRBV18	TRBJ2-7	-	CASSPARLQGASEQYF	TGTGCCAGCTCACCGGCCAGACTGCAGGGGGCGAGCGAGCAGTACTTC
-	TRBV19	TRBJ1-2	-	CASSMETANYGYTF	TGTGCCAGTAGTATGGAAACAGCTAACTATGGCTACACCTTC
TRBD2	TRBV25-1	TRBJ2-3	-	CASSERGLAGADTQYF	TGTGCCAGCAGTGAAAGAGGACTAGCGGGAGCAGATACGCAGTATTTT
TRBD1	TRBV4-1	TRBJ2-7	-	CASSSRQGSYEQYF	TGCGCCAGCAGCTCTAGACAGGGGAGCTACGAGCAGTACTTC
-	TRBV6-5	TRBJ1-2	-	CASSWGRAGWGYTF	TGTGCCAGCAGTTGGGGCAGGGCCGGGTGGGGCTACACCTTC
TRBD1	TRBV27	TRBJ1-3	-	CASSSTGTGGFGNTIYF	TGTGCCAGCAGTTCCACCGGGACAGGGGGCTTTGGAAACACCATATATTTT
TRBD1	TRBV7-9	TRBJ1-4	-	CASSPEQGVNNEKLFF	TGTGCCAGCAGCCCCGAACAGGGGGTGAATAATGAAAAACTGTTTTTT
TRBD1	TRBV7-9	TRBJ2-7	-	CASRRTGESYEQYF	TGTGCCAGCAGACGAACAGGGGAATCCTACGAGCAGTACTTC
-	TRBV6-6	TRBJ2-7	-	CASSYSPGEGKYEQYF	TGTGCCAGCAGTTACTCCCCGGGAGAGGGGAAATACGAGCAGTACTTC